This entry describes one TCR beta chain. What it binds is unknown. Germline assignment: CDR1 SGHVS and CDR2 FQNEAQ. V was shortened by 5 bases and J by 1 base, with 15 bases between the two germline ends. CDR3 length: 16 amino acids. 5'RACE primed from the constant segment yielded TCR alpha and TCR beta cDNA libraries bearing sample barcodes and UMIs. TCRdb itself ran the 5' RACE reads through MiXCR, one entry per CDR3 protein. The sample includes around 420,000 distinct CDR3 sequences, 24% of them seen just once. This specimen belongs to a study of T-cell memory formation after mild COVID-19. Study summary: TCR clusters mostly belonged to single donors. Study-level results: Researchers found some responding clones in pre-infection memory, a sign that cross-reactive memory joined. The authors left the SARS-CoV-2 specificity of second-wave clones peaking on day 37 unconfirmed.

The clonotype comes from an adult woman who had mild COVID-19 (a few samples of this study predate the infection). Cell type and time point are not known. The V gene is TRBV7-8, the J gene TRBJ1-5; no clear D. The source material was PBMCs or a T cell subset sorted from them (not recorded which). CDR3 nucleotides: TGTGCCAGCAGCCCTTGGTCCCTGATCAGCAATCAGCCCCAGCATTTT. Its protein product is CASSPWSLISNQPQHF.